The 18 T cell receptor beta chains below were found in one sample sequenced in a study of blood T cell repertoires in COVID-19. Assay: immunoSEQ multiplex PCR; the TCRdb copy retains only in-frame clones and omits some. Found here are 150,000 to 200,000 clones, under 95% of them singletons; the top ten hold roughly 2.3%. Source material: peripheral blood. The origin of the receptors is a man between 18 and 29 years old with acute or convalescent COVID-19.

The chain is built from TRBV25-1 and TRBJ1-5, with D maybe TRBD1 (6 bases). V gave up 1 base and J gave up 4 bases, with 8 bases separating them. This CDR3 contains 14 residues. Germline loops: CDR1 MGHDK, CDR2 SYGVNS. The CDR3 DNA reads as TGTGCCAGCAGTGAATTGGGGGCTAATCAGCCCCAGCATTTT. Protein sequence: CASSELGANQPQHF.

The genes are TRBV7-2 and TRBJ1-5, with 7 bases aligning to TRBD1. Germline-derived CDR1 and CDR2 are SGHTA and FQGNSA. The CDR3 consists of 13 residues. J lost 6 bases, V lost 8 bases, and 7 bases had no gene match. CDR3 protein: CASGNTGVQPQHF. The CDR3 nucleotides read TGTGCCAGCGGTAATACAGGGGTTCAGCCCCAGCATTTT.

The J gene is TRBJ1-5, the V gene TRBV10-2, with 9 positions matching TRBD1. The V segment lost 3 bases and the J segment 4 bases; nucleotides outside the gene matches: 4. Germline V CDR1 and CDR2: WSHSY, SAAADI. The CDR3 totals 15 residues. In DNA, the CDR3 is TGCGCCAGCAGTGATACAGGGGGCCTGAATCAGCCCCAGCATTTT. Its translation: CASSDTGGLNQPQHF.

The rearrangement links TRBV5-1 to TRBJ2-1; D not certain. The CDR3 covers 11 residues. Germline loops: CDR1 SGHRS, CDR2 YFSETQ. V lost 5 bases and J lost 4, with 4 bases in between. CDR3 region: CASSTYNEQFF. The DNA of the CDR3 is TGCGCCAGCAGTACTTACAATGAGCAGTTCTTC.

The rearrangement links TRBV4-1 to TRBJ1-1; D gene unclear. The CDR3 covers 13 residues. Germline V gene lookup returns CDR1 MGHRA and CDR2 YSYEKL. V lost 1 base and J 4 bases, leaving 7 bases between the germline ends. The DNA of the CDR3 is TGCGCCAGCAGCCAAGGTCGTGTCACTGAAGCTTTCTTT. Protein product: CASSQGRVTEAFF.

The gene calls are TRBV7-9 and TRBJ1-3, with 8 bases matching TRBD1. Germline V lookup: CDR1 SEHNR, CDR2 FQNEAQ (reference sequence). The CDR3 covers 15 residues. J gave up 3 bases and V 6 bases, and 7 bases lay outside the gene matches. The CDR3 DNA reads as TGTGCCAGCAGACGTACGACAGGGGATGGAAACACCATATATTTT. This codes for CASRRTTGDGNTIYF.

The V gene is TRBV4-1, the J gene TRBJ1-5; unclear D gene. V shed 4 bases and J shed 2 bases, with 12 bases lying between them. This CDR3 has 15 amino acids. CDR1 MGHRA and CDR2 YSYEKL come from the germline V gene. The CDR3 loop is CASSPPGFGNQPQHF. The CDR3 DNA is TGCGCCAGCAGCCCCCCGGGGTTCGGCAATCAGCCCCAGCATTTT.

This clone is judged medium-sized (0.01 to 0.1%). The chain joins TRBV3-1 (or the pseudogene TRBV3-2) to TRBJ1-2, with a tentative D call TRBD1 (5 bases). Germline CDR1 LGHDT, CDR2 YNNKEL (reference sequence). The CDR3 is 12 residues long. The V end was cut by 6 bases, the J end by 5 bases, with 10 bases between. CDR3 residues: CASRAGKYGYTF. Here the CDR3 DNA reads TGTGCCAGCAGAGCAGGGAAGTATGGCTACACCTTC.

The V call is TRBV7-9, the J call TRBJ1-1, with 8 positions matching TRBD1. Looked up from germline, CDR1 is SEHNR and CDR2 is FQNEAQ (reference sequence). The CDR3 has 15 amino acids. Losses at the gene ends were 2 bases for V and 0 bases for J; bases not matched to a gene: 2. The CDR3 region is CASSLLTGVNTEAFF. Here the CDR3 DNA reads TGTGCCAGCAGCTTACTGACAGGGGTGAACACTGAAGCTTTCTTT.

This rearrangement joins TRBV4-2 to TRBJ1-1; D unclear. Per germline, CDR1 LGHNA and CDR2 YNFKEQ. The CDR3 is 16 residues long. V shed 3 bases and J shed 1 base, with 15 bases lying between them. The CDR3 DNA reads TGTGCCAGCAGCCAGGAAGTGGGCCAGCAGAACACTGAAGCTTTCTTT. Residues: CASSQEVGQQNTEAFF.

The CDR3 DNA reads TGCGCCAGCAGCGAATTCGGACAGGGTATGGATTCACCCCTCCACTTT. It is translated as CASSEFGQGMDSPLHF. The chain couples TRBV5-1 to TRBJ1-6; 8 bases map to TRBD1. The length of the CDR3 is 16 residues. The V gene's germline CDR1 is SGHRS and CDR2 YFSETQ. V gave up 4 bases and J gave up 8 bases; unmatched junction bases: 11.

The table lists this clone with a count of one. The chain is built from TRBV5-7 and TRBJ2-7, with 8 bases aligning to TRBD1. TRBV5-7 is labeled an ORF, and its function is uncertain. The J segment lost 0 bases and the V segment lost 5 bases, leaving 4 bases of the junction unmatched. This CDR3 has 14 amino acids. Here the CDR3 DNA reads TGTGCCAGCAGTGCCCAGGGGGCCTCCTACGAGCAGTACTTC. Its translation is CASSAQGASYEQYF.

This rearrangement joins TRBV4-1 to TRBJ2-7; 8 nucleotides align to TRBD2. CDR1 is MGHRA and CDR2 is YSYEKL in the germline V gene. Trimming took 4 bases from V and 0 from J; bases not matched to a gene: 14. This CDR3 has 18 amino acids. CDR3 loop: CASSRGGSGVLNSYEQYF. The CDR3 DNA sequence: TGCGCCAGCAGCCGCGGCGGTAGCGGGGTTCTCAACTCCTACGAGCAGTACTTC.

J is TRBJ2-3 and V is TRBV3-1 (or the pseudogene TRBV3-2), with 15 nucleotides matching TRBD2. This CDR3 contains 14 residues. The junction had 2 bases not matched to a gene; V was cut back by 8 bases and J by 5 bases. Germline CDR1 LGHDT, CDR2 YNNKEL (reference sequence). The CDR3 reads CASGTSGRIDTQYF. The CDR3 DNA follows: TGTGCCAGCGGGACTAGCGGGAGGATAGATACGCAGTATTTT.

The chain employs TRBV14 and TRBJ1-4, with 8 bases fitting TRBD1. This CDR3 spans 16 amino acids. Trimming removed 0 bases from V and 8 bases from J; junction bases left unmatched: 8. CDR1 and CDR2 (germline): SGHDN, FVKESK. The CDR3, as DNA: TGTGCCAGCAGCCAAGAAGTGCAGGGGGCGGGGGAAAAACTGTTTTTT. Its translation is CASSQEVQGAGEKLFF. The full variable domain, its missing parts supplied by reference TRBV14 and TRBJ1-4, is EAGVTQFPSHSVIEKGQTVTLRCDPISGHDNLYWYRRVMGKEIKFLLHFVKESKQDESGMPNNRFLAERTGGTYSTLKVQPAELEDSGVYFCASSQEVQGAGEKLFFGSGTQLSVL.

The chain has TRBV6-5 and TRBJ2-5; 8 bases map to TRBD1. Germline V gives CDR1 MNHEY, CDR2 SVGAGI. Trimming removed 2 bases from V and 5 bases from J; junction bases left unmatched: 7. This CDR3 comprises 15 residues. CDR3: CASSYGLTGGETQYF. In DNA, the CDR3 is TGTGCCAGCAGTTACGGACTAACAGGGGGGGAGACCCAGTACTTC.

The chain joins TRBV19 to TRBJ1-4; D not resolved. CDR3 length: 16 residues. In germline, CDR1 is LNHDA, CDR2 SQIVND (reference sequence). The V and J ends lost 6 bases and 3 bases respectively, with 17 bases between them. CDR3 coding DNA: TGTGCCAGTAGGACATCCCCCAAGCGGCCTAATGAAAAACTGTTTTTT. It codes for CASRTSPKRPNEKLFF.

In the case of this clone: Other DNA sequences from this sample encode an identical CDR3 as well. The chain combines TRBV2 with TRBJ1-1; weak D call: TRBD1 (6 bases). Germline loops: CDR1 SNHLY, CDR2 FYNNEI. V lost 2 bases to trimming and J lost 0 bases, with 7 bases between them. The CDR3 loop spans 14 amino acids. CDR3 residues: CASSEQGMNTEAFF. Written as DNA, the CDR3 is TGTGCCAGCAGTGAACAGGGGATGAACACTGAAGCTTTCTTT. Full variable domain (rest looked up from reference TRBV2 and TRBJ1-1): EPEVTQTPSHQVTQMGQEVILRCVPISNHLYFYWYRQILGQKVEFLVSFYNNEISEKSEIFDDQFSVERPDGSNFTLKIRSTKLEDSAMYFCASSEQGMNTEAFFGQGTRLTVV.